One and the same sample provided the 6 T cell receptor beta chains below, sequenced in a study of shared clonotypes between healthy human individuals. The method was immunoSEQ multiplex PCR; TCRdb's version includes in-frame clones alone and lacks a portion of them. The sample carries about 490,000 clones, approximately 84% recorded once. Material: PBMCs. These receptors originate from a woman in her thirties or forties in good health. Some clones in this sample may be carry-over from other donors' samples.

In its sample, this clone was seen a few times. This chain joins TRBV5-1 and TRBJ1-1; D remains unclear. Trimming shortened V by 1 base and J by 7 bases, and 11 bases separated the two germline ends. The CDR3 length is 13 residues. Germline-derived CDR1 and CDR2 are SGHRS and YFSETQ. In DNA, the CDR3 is TGCGCCAGCAGCTTGTCAGGCATGGGTGAAGCTTTCTTT. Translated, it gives CASSLSGMGEAFF.

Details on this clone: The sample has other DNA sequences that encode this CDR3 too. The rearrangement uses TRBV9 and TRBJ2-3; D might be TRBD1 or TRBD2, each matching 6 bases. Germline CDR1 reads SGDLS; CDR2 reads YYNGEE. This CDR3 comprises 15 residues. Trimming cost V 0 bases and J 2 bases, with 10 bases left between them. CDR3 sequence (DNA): TGTGCCAGCAGCGTAGTAGGGGGGTACACAGATACGCAGTATTTT. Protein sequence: CASSVVGGYTDTQYF.

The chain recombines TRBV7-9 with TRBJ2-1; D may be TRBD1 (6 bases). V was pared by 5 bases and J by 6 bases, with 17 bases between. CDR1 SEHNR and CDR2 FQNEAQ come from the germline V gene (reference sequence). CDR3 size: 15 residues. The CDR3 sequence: CASSPRGGEGNEQFF. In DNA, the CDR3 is TGTGCCAGCAGCCCGCGAGGGGGAGAGGGCAATGAGCAGTTCTTC.

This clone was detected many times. The CDR3 reads CASTTSGSGSGELFF. The CDR3 DNA sequence: TGTGCCAGCACCACAAGCGGGAGTGGTTCCGGGGAGCTGTTTTTT. J is TRBJ2-2 and V is TRBV7-8; 8 nucleotides match TRBD2. CDR3 length equals 15 residues. The ends lost 7 bases at V and 6 bases at J; junction bases unmatched: 10. Germline CDR1 SGHVS, CDR2 FQNEAQ.

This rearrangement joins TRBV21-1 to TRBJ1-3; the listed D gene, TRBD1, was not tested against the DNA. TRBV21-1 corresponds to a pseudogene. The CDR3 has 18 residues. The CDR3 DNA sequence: TGTGCCAGCAGCCCAAAGTCTGGGACAGTTCGTACTGGAAACACCATATATTTT. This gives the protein CASSPKSGTVRTGNTIYF.

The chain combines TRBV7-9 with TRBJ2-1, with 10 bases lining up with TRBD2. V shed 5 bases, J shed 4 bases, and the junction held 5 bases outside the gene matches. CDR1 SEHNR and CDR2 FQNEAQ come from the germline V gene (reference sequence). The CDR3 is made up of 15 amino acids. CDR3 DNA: TGTGCCAGCAGCGTTACGGGACTAGCGTACAATGAGCAGTTCTTC. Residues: CASSVTGLAYNEQFF.